The 18 T cell receptor beta chains in this list originate from one sample, sequenced in a study of T cell responses to AZD1222 COVID-19 vaccine. Generated by immunoSEQ multiplex PCR, the TCRdb table keeps only in-frame clones and is missing some. The repertoire holds over 100,000 clones, with around 90% as singletons. Sequencing used peripheral blood, obtained on day 0 of MenACWY control vaccination. The receptors stem from an adult in good health.

This clone was counted only a few times. The rearrangement uses TRBV12-3 or TRBV12-4 and TRBJ1-1, with D hard to call. CDR3 length equals 13 residues. The V end was cut by 8 bases, the J end by 1 base, with 11 bases between. CDR3 region: CASHGRGNTEAFF. DNA for the CDR3: TGTGCCAGCCACGGGCGGGGGAACACTGAAGCTTTCTTT.

The chain is built from TRBV4-2 and TRBJ1-3; the D gene is possibly TRBD1 (6 bases). This CDR3 has 16 amino acids. Trimming shortened V by 0 bases and J by 4 bases, and 13 bases separated the two germline ends. The V gene's germline CDR1 is LGHNA and CDR2 YNFKEQ. The chain's CDR3 is CASSQDRGGAGNTIYF. In DNA, the CDR3 is TGTGCCAGCAGCCAAGATCGAGGGGGAGCGGGAAACACCATATATTTT.

The chain recombines TRBV7-6 with TRBJ2-1; the D is unclear. The CDR3 consists of 17 residues. Germline loops: CDR1 SGHVS, CDR2 FNYEAQ. V gave up 1 base and J gave up 8 bases, with 21 bases separating them. Here the CDR3 DNA reads TGTGCCAGCAGCTTAGGCCCACCTCCGATACGATCCCATGAGCAGTTCTTC. Residues: CASSLGPPPIRSHEQFF.

The genes are TRBV19 and TRBJ2-1, with D possibly matching TRBD2 (6 bases). The CDR3 is 13 amino acids. CDR1 and CDR2 from the germline V gene are LNHDA and SQIVND (reference sequence). Trimming pared 4 bases from V and 4 bases from J, leaving 8 bases between. CDR3 loop: CASSTGTYNEQFF. The CDR3 nucleotides read TGTGCCAGTAGTACCGGGACTTACAATGAGCAGTTCTTC.

This chain connects TRBV18 to TRBJ2-2; D gene uncertain. Germline assignment: CDR1 KGHSH and CDR2 LQKENI. The CDR3 runs 16 residues. V lost 4 bases to trimming and J lost 0 bases, with 12 bases between them. CDR3 in DNA: TGTGCCAGCTCACGTTCGACGGAACCGAACACCGGGGAGCTGTTTTTT. This encodes CASSRSTEPNTGELFF.

This rearrangement joins TRBV11-2 to TRBJ2-4; a possible D gene is TRBD2 (5 bases). Looked up from germline, CDR1 is SGHAT and CDR2 is FQNNGV. The CDR3 has 15 residues. Trimming pared 1 base from V and 7 bases from J, leaving 14 bases between. This chain's CDR3 is CASSLGGHLRNIQYF. The CDR3 DNA is TGTGCCAGCAGCTTAGGAGGGCACCTAAGGAACATTCAGTACTTC.

The chain is built from TRBV7-2 and TRBJ1-2, with D possibly being TRBD1 (5 bases). The CDR3 has 14 amino acids. V lost 3 bases and J lost 0, with 8 bases in between. The germline V gene has CDR1 SGHTA and CDR2 FQGNSA. The CDR3 DNA sequence: TGTGCCAGCAGCTTTGGGGCCTCTAACTATGGCTACACCTTC. It codes for CASSFGASNYGYTF.

The chain couples TRBV19 to TRBJ2-7; D ambiguous. Trimming left V 6 bases short and J 2 bases short, with 11 bases between. The CDR3 is made up of 13 amino acids. The germline gives CDR1 LNHDA, CDR2 SQIVND (reference sequence). CDR3 nucleotides: TGTGCCAGTAGAGGCCCCCGGGCCTACGAGCAGTACTTC. This encodes CASRGPRAYEQYF.

The chain has TRBV6-5 and TRBJ1-4; 11 nucleotides line up with TRBD1. The junction had 4 bases not matched to a gene; V was cut back by 5 bases and J by 8 bases. This CDR3 has 14 residues. Germline loops: CDR1 MNHEY, CDR2 SVGAGI. The CDR3 sequence is CASSPDRGLEKLFF. The CDR3 nucleotides are TGTGCCAGCAGTCCGGACAGGGGGCTCGAAAAACTGTTTTTT.

V gene TRBV30 combines with J gene TRBJ1-2; maybe TRBD1 (5 bases). Germline V gene data show CDR1 as GTSNPN and CDR2 as SVGIG (reference sequence). The CDR3 is made up of 13 amino acids. Trimming left V 1 base short and J 3 bases short, with 9 bases between. The CDR3 nucleotides are TGTGCCTGGAGTGCCGGGGGAGACTATGGCTACACCTTC. Encoded protein: CAWSAGGDYGYTF.

The chain combines TRBV27 with TRBJ1-5, with D possibly being TRBD1 (6 bases). The germline V gene encodes CDR1 MNHEY and CDR2 SMNVEV (reference sequence). The CDR3 extends over 14 amino acids. The germline V and J ends were trimmed by 5 bases and 7 bases, with 15 bases remaining between them. CDR3 nucleotides: TGTGCCAGCAGTCTAAACAGGGAATTCCAGCCCCAGCATTTT. Translating it yields CASSLNREFQPQHF.

The V gene is TRBV9, the J gene TRBJ2-1; a weak D match, TRBD1 (5 bases). The germline V and J ends were trimmed by 4 bases and 1 base, with 9 bases remaining between them. The CDR3 is 14 residues long. Germline CDR1 is SGDLS and CDR2 is YYNGEE. The CDR3 sequence is CASSIRQSYNEQFF. DNA for the CDR3: TGTGCCAGCAGCATCCGACAGTCCTACAATGAGCAGTTCTTC.

The chain recombines TRBV11-2 with TRBJ1-2; 9 bases fit TRBD1. Germline V gene data show CDR1 as SGHAT and CDR2 as FQNNGV. V lost 1 base and J lost 8; bases outside the gene matches: 5. CDR3 length: 14 amino acids. CDR3 sequence reads: CASSLGDRVSGYTF. The CDR3 nucleotides read TGTGCCAGCAGCTTAGGGGACAGGGTATCCGGCTACACCTTC. Filled out from reference TRBV11-2 and TRBJ1-2, the complete variable domain reads EAGVAQSPRYKIIEKRQSVAFWCNPISGHATLYWYQQILGQGPKLLIQFQNNGVVDDSQLPKDRFSAERLKGVDSTLKIQPAKLEDSAVYLCASSLGDRVSGYTFGSGTRLTVV.

The V gene is TRBV7-2, the J gene TRBJ2-7; D unclear. Germline loops: CDR1 SGHTA, CDR2 FQGNSA. The length of the CDR3 is 10 residues. The ends were cut back, 8 bases at V and 5 bases at J, with 7 bases in the middle. As DNA, the CDR3 is TGTGCCAGCCCCCTAGACGAGCAGTACTTC. This codes for CASPLDEQYF.

V and J are TRBV27 and TRBJ1-1; the D gene is possibly TRBD1 (5 bases). The length of the CDR3 is 14 residues. With 6 bases removed from V and 11 bases from J, the gap between germline ends came to 22 bases. Germline V gene data show CDR1 as MNHEY and CDR2 as SMNVEV (reference sequence). This CDR3 is CASSQTRQIWGAFF. In DNA form, the CDR3 reads TGTGCCAGCAGCCAAACCAGACAGATATGGGGCGCTTTCTTT.

This rearrangement joins TRBV28 to TRBJ1-1; TRBD1 matches at 7 bases. CDR1 and CDR2 from the germline V gene are MDHEN and SYDVKM. Losses at the gene ends were 10 bases for V and 4 bases for J; bases not matched to a gene: 15. CDR3 length: 15 residues. CDR3 nucleotides: TGTGCCACCGTACCCCCGGGACAGACCTTCACTGAAGCTTTCTTT. Residues: CATVPPGQTFTEAFF.

The rearrangement uses TRBV11-1 and TRBJ1-1; D gene unclear. This CDR3 spans 13 amino acids. Deletions cut 1 base from V and 1 base from J, with 4 bases between. From germline, CDR1 is SGHAT and CDR2 FQDESV (reference sequence). The CDR3 sequence: CASSLERNTEAFF. CDR3 coding DNA: TGTGCCAGCAGCTTAGAGAGGAACACTGAAGCTTTCTTT.

This rearrangement joins TRBV6-1 to TRBJ2-3; TRBD2 matches 9 bases. Germline lookup yields CDR1 MNHNS and CDR2 SASEGT. J lost 1 base, V lost 1 base, and 6 bases had no gene match. The CDR3 totals 17 residues. The CDR3 DNA is TGTGCCAGCAGTGAAGAGCCAGCGGGAGGAGGCACAGATACGCAGTATTTT. This translates into CASSEEPAGGGTDTQYF.